The text below deals with one T cell receptor (beta chain). Repertoires were generated with immunoSEQ multiplex PCR, while TCRdb's copy carries only in-frame clones and drops some. The profile covers around 130,000 clones, with about 90% appearing a single time and approximately 3.4% taken by the ten largest. The source of the sample is a study of T cell responses to AZD1222 COVID-19 vaccine. V dropped 3 bases and J dropped 8 bases, with 8 bases sitting between them. CDR3 length equals 13 residues. Looked up from germline, CDR1 is MDHEN and CDR2 is SYDVKM. The V gene is TRBV28, the J gene TRBJ1-6; the D gene is possibly TRBD1 (5 bases). The sequencing used peripheral blood, collected on day 0 of AZD1222 vaccination. The receptor was isolated from an adult in good health. This chain's CDR3 is CASSFLGDSPLHF. CDR3 nucleotide sequence: TGTGCCAGCAGTTTTTTGGGGGATTCACCCCTCCACTTT.